Below are 32 T cell receptor beta chains sequenced from a single sample in a study of long-term antiretroviral therapy in people with HIV. The authors ran the immunoSEQ assay, v3.0, at survey level. Profiling relied on immunoSEQ multiplex PCR, and the TCRdb table lists in-frame clones only, not all of them. The repertoire holds about 28,000 clones, approximately 90% seen once, with 7.5% to 10% in the top ten. The sample consisted of unsorted PBMCs, taken 3.2 years before starting antiretroviral therapy. All receptors derive from a man aged 45-65 years with HIV.

The gene calls are TRBV18 and TRBJ2-7; TRBD2 matches 8 bases. This CDR3 comprises 16 residues. Germline lookup yields CDR1 KGHSH and CDR2 LQKENI. The J segment lost 2 bases and the V segment lost 2 bases, leaving 8 bases of the junction unmatched. The CDR3 spells CASSPGLAWVAYEQYF. In nucleotides, the CDR3 is TGTGCCAGCTCACCAGGACTAGCTTGGGTCGCCTACGAGCAGTACTTC.

The V call is TRBV6-1, the J call TRBJ2-7; TRBD1 might be the D (6 bases). Germline V gene lookup returns CDR1 MNHNS and CDR2 SASEGT. This CDR3 region has 15 residues. V shed 0 bases and J shed 3 bases, with 12 bases lying between them. This CDR3 reads CASSEALGQYYEQYF. CDR3 DNA sequence: TGTGCCAGCAGTGAAGCCTTAGGACAGTACTACGAGCAGTACTTC.

The chain combines TRBV29-1 with TRBJ2-3; D may be TRBD2 (7 bases). Trimming removed 7 bases from V and 7 bases from J, with 12 bases in between. Germline V gene data show CDR1 as SQVTM and CDR2 as ANQGSEA. CDR3 size: 11 residues. CDR3 sequence reads: CSERDTYTQYF. CDR3 DNA: TGCAGCGAGCGGGACACCTATACGCAGTATTTT.

The V call is TRBV5-1, the J call TRBJ2-5, with 7 bases aligning to TRBD1. The CDR3 has 13 residues. The V and J ends lost 5 bases and 4 bases, in that order; junction bases with no gene match: 5. CDR1 and CDR2 (germline): SGHRS, YFSETQ. The CDR3 region has the DNA TGCGCCAGCAGTCAGGGGGAACGAGAGACCCAGTACTTC. The encoded protein is CASSQGERETQYF.

The CDR3 spells CASSLADYWAGGDTDTQYF. As DNA, the CDR3 is TGTGCCAGCAGCTTAGCCGACTACTGGGCGGGAGGGGACACAGATACGCAGTATTTT. V gene TRBV7-9 combines with J gene TRBJ2-3; TRBD2 agrees at 9 bases. The CDR3 is 19 residues long. CDR1 and CDR2 (germline): SEHNR, FQNEAQ (reference sequence). The junction had 12 bases not matched to a gene; V was cut back by 0 bases and J by 2 bases.

The rearrangement links TRBV30 to TRBJ2-7; D might be TRBD2 (7 bases). Per germline, CDR1 GTSNPN and CDR2 SVGIG (reference sequence). The germline V and J ends were trimmed by 6 bases and 0 bases, with 18 bases remaining between them. The CDR3 length is 15 residues. Written as DNA, the CDR3 is TGTGCCTGTCGAGGGGGGCGGGGGACCTCCTACGAGCAGTACTTC. It is translated as CACRGGRGTSYEQYF.

The chain joins TRBV15 to TRBJ1-1; no clear D. V was shortened by 1 base and J by 7 bases, with 13 bases between the two germline ends. CDR1 and CDR2 (germline): LNHNV, YYDKDF (reference sequence). There are 14 residues in the CDR3. CDR3 loop: CATSRGGEGSEAFF. The CDR3 nucleotides read TGTGCCACCAGCAGAGGCGGGGAAGGCAGTGAAGCTTTCTTT.

The chain combines TRBV11-2 with TRBJ2-7; 9 nucleotides match TRBD2. The CDR3 runs to 14 residues. Germline-derived CDR1 and CDR2 are SGHAT and FQNNGV. Trimming took 5 bases from V and 6 from J; bases not matched to a gene: 8. Here the CDR3 reads CASSQSGGPREQYF. The CDR3 coding sequence is TGTGCCAGCAGCCAAAGCGGGGGGCCCCGCGAGCAGTACTTC.

The rearrangement uses TRBV2 and TRBJ1-1; D is possibly TRBD1 (6 bases). The germline V gene encodes CDR1 SNHLY and CDR2 FYNNEI. The CDR3 loop spans 13 amino acids. Trimming removed 11 bases at V and 5 bases at J, with 18 bases between. CDR3 DNA: TGTGCCTCCGCAGCAGGGGTCGGTACTGAAGCTTTCTTT. Protein product: CASAAGVGTEAFF. The whole variable domain, remainder taken from reference TRBV2 and TRBJ1-1, is EPEVTQTPSHQVTQMGQEVILRCVPISNHLYFYWYRQILGQKVEFLVSFYNNEISEKSEIFDDQFSVERPDGSNFTLKIRSTKLEDSAMYFCASAAGVGTEAFFGQGTRLTVV.

This clone was seen only a few times. The J gene is TRBJ1-5, the V gene TRBV7-9; 9 nucleotides match TRBD1. V shed 5 bases, J shed 5 bases, and the junction held 4 bases outside the gene matches. The germline V gene has CDR1 SEHNR and CDR2 FQNEAQ (reference sequence). The length of the CDR3 is 14 residues. The DNA of the CDR3 is TGTGCCAGCAGCCCCGGACAGGGGCATCAGCCCCAGCATTTT. The encoded protein is CASSPGQGHQPQHF.

The CDR3 protein is CASRRAGFDGYTF. The CDR3 bases are TGTGCCAGCAGGCGAGCAGGGTTTGATGGCTACACCTTC. The gene calls are TRBV4-2 and TRBJ1-2, with D perhaps TRBD1 (5 bases). Per germline, CDR1 LGHNA and CDR2 YNFKEQ. This CDR3 comprises 13 residues. Trimming shortened V by 6 bases and J by 6 bases, and 14 bases separated the two germline ends.

V usage is TRBV5-1 and J usage is TRBJ2-4; D possibly corresponds to TRBD2 (7 bases). The V gene's germline CDR1 is SGHRS and CDR2 YFSETQ. V lost 1 base to trimming and J lost 6 bases, with 17 bases between them. CDR3 length: 16 residues. In DNA form, the CDR3 reads TGCGCCAGCAGCTTGAACCCCCACAGGGAGGGAAACATTCAGTACTTC. It is translated as CASSLNPHREGNIQYF.

The V gene is TRBV27, the J gene TRBJ2-7; 8 bases line up with TRBD1. The CDR3 has 13 amino acids. CDR1 is MNHEY, CDR2 SMNVEV, per germline (reference sequence). J was trimmed by 3 bases and V by 6 bases; bases with no gene match: 4. The CDR3 sequence: CASSRQGFYEQYF. The CDR3 bases are TGTGCCAGCAGCCGACAGGGGTTCTACGAGCAGTACTTC.

V usage is TRBV11-3 and J usage is TRBJ1-3; 7 positions agree with TRBD1. The length of the CDR3 is 16 residues. J was trimmed by 2 bases and V by 5 bases; bases with no gene match: 9. CDR1 is SGHNT, CDR2 YENEEA, per germline. CDR3 DNA: TGTGCCAGCAGCGCTAGCCCTGGGACAGCTGGAAACACCATATATTTT. It is translated as CASSASPGTAGNTIYF.

This CDR3 reads CASSPGVGGPYEQYF. CDR3 bases: TGTGCCAGCTCACCAGGGGTAGGGGGACCCTACGAGCAGTACTTC. The rearrangement uses TRBV18 and TRBJ2-7; D perhaps matches TRBD1 (6 bases). CDR1 is KGHSH and CDR2 is LQKENI in the germline V gene. Trimming left V 2 bases short and J 2 bases short, with 13 bases between. This CDR3 comprises 15 residues.

The chain combines TRBV9 with TRBJ1-6; 11 bases are a match to TRBD1. The CDR3 covers 15 residues. The V and J ends lost 2 bases and 9 bases, in that order; junction bases with no gene match: 4. From germline, CDR1 is SGDLS and CDR2 YYNGEE. The CDR3, as DNA: TGTGCCAGCAGCGTCCGGACAGGGGGCTTTTCACCCCTCCACTTT. This sequence encodes CASSVRTGGFSPLHF.

This chain connects TRBV5-1 to TRBJ1-1, with a weak D call TRBD1 (5 bases). The germline CDR1 and CDR2 sequences are SGHRS and YFSETQ. V shed 4 bases and J shed 3 bases, with 16 bases lying between them. The CDR3 covers 15 residues. The CDR3 sequence: CASSLEVGGYTEAFF. The CDR3 DNA sequence: TGCGCCAGCAGCCTAGAGGTGGGGGGGTACACTGAAGCTTTCTTT. Variable domain in full (rest from reference TRBV5-1 and TRBJ1-1): KAGVTQTPRYLIKTRGQQVTLSCSPISGHRSVSWYQQTPGQGLQFLFEYFSETQRNKGNFPGRFSGRQFSNSRSEMNVSTLELGDSALYLCASSLEVGGYTEAFFGQGTRLTVV.

The chain combines TRBV27 with TRBJ1-5, with 8 bases identical to TRBD1. The CDR3 sequence is 16 residues long. Germline lookup yields CDR1 MNHEY and CDR2 SMNVEV (reference sequence). With 0 bases clipped from V and 3 bases from J, the junction kept 4 bases outside the gene matches. CDR3 residues: CASSLSTGAPNQPQHF. The CDR3 nucleotides read TGTGCCAGCAGTTTATCGACAGGGGCCCCCAATCAGCCCCAGCATTTT.

The J gene is TRBJ2-7, the V gene TRBV18; D unresolved. Per the germline V gene, CDR1 is KGHSH and CDR2 is LQKENI. V lost 4 bases and J lost 0, with 7 bases in between. The CDR3 has 13 residues. The CDR3 bases are TGTGCCAGCTCACTGGGCCCCTCCTACGAGCAGTACTTC. Amino acids: CASSLGPSYEQYF.

The rearrangement joins TRBV5-1 to TRBJ1-4, with no clear D. With 0 bases removed from V and 3 bases from J, the gap between germline ends came to 6 bases. Germline CDR1 SGHRS, CDR2 YFSETQ. The CDR3 runs to 14 residues. CDR3 sequence (DNA): TGCGCCAGCAGCTTGGCCTTCTCTAATGAAAAACTGTTTTTT. It encodes CASSLAFSNEKLFF.

The rearrangement joins TRBV29-1 to TRBJ2-1; 9 nucleotides line up with TRBD2. The CDR3 runs 17 residues. J gave up 3 bases and V 7 bases, and 16 bases lay outside the gene matches. Germline values: CDR1 SQVTM, CDR2 ANQGSEA. CDR3 protein: CSAPGGRGLAYYNEQFF. CDR3 nucleotide sequence: TGCAGCGCCCCCGGGGGGCGAGGACTAGCGTACTACAATGAGCAGTTCTTC.

The V and J genes are TRBV10-3 and TRBJ1-5; D gene ambiguous. Germline-derived CDR1 and CDR2 are ENHRY and SYGVKD. V was clipped by 0 bases and J by 2 bases, with 8 bases between them. The CDR3 has 15 residues. CDR3 in DNA: TGTGCCATCAGTGAGTCGTTGCGGGGCAATCAGCCCCAGCATTTT. Translation: CAISESLRGNQPQHF.

Only one count was recorded for this clone. V is TRBV7-9 and J is TRBJ2-1; D perhaps matches TRBD2 (5 bases). Per the germline V gene, CDR1 is SEHNR and CDR2 is FQNEAQ (reference sequence). This CDR3 region has 12 residues. V lost 5 bases and J 10 bases, leaving 12 bases between the germline ends. The CDR3 DNA reads TGTGCCAGCAGCGGACTTCCCTGGGAGCAGTTCTTC. Translated, it gives CASSGLPWEQFF.

The V call is TRBV7-2, the J call TRBJ2-3; 10 bases align to TRBD1. Germline CDR1 and CDR2: SGHTA and FQGNSA. This CDR3 contains 17 residues. Trimming removed 5 bases from V and 1 base from J; junction bases left unmatched: 9. CDR3 DNA sequence: TGTGCCAGCAGCAGTAAAAGGGGGACAGGGGGCACAGATACGCAGTATTTT. Translated, it gives CASSSKRGTGGTDTQYF.

The genes are TRBV7-9 and TRBJ2-1; D may be TRBD2 (6 bases). Germline V gene sequence: CDR1 SEHNR, CDR2 FQNEAQ (reference sequence). Trimming pared 5 bases from V and 0 bases from J, leaving 23 bases between. This CDR3 has 19 amino acids. The CDR3 region is CASSPHGGVPTSSYNEQFF. CDR3 in DNA: TGTGCCAGCAGCCCCCACGGGGGAGTACCGACTAGCTCCTACAATGAGCAGTTCTTC.

The chain recombines TRBV6-5 with TRBJ1-3; D may be TRBD1 (5 bases). The CDR3 loop spans 16 amino acids. The germline V and J ends were trimmed by 1 base and 2 bases, with 12 bases remaining between them. The germline CDR1 and CDR2 sequences are MNHEY and SVGAGI. CDR3 coding DNA: TGTGCCAGCAGTTACTGGCAGGGTATTCCTGGAAACACCATATATTTT. Amino acid sequence: CASSYWQGIPGNTIYF.

V and J are TRBV7-3 and TRBJ2-5; a possible D gene is TRBD2 (5 bases). V dropped 5 bases and J dropped 5 bases, with 15 bases sitting between them. This CDR3 spans 14 amino acids. Germline CDR1 SGHTA, CDR2 FQGTGA. The CDR3 spells CASSHTRTGETQYF. CDR3 sequence (DNA): TGTGCCAGCAGCCATACGAGGACGGGGGAGACCCAGTACTTC.

Here the CDR3 reads CASSYQYSNQPQHF. As DNA, the CDR3 is TGTGCCAGCAGTTACCAGTATAGCAATCAGCCCCAGCATTTT. This chain joins TRBV6-5 and TRBJ1-5; D not certain. The CDR3 is made up of 14 amino acids. Germline V CDR1 and CDR2: MNHEY, SVGAGI. V was cut by 2 bases and J by 0 bases, with 5 bases left in between.

The rearrangement joins TRBV10-3 to TRBJ2-7; D possibly corresponds to TRBD1 (6 bases). The V end lost 3 bases, the J end lost 0 bases, and 12 bases lay between the germline ends. The CDR3 runs to 15 residues. Germline V lookup: CDR1 ENHRY, CDR2 SYGVKD. The CDR3 DNA sequence: TGTGCCATCAGTGACCTAGACAGGTCCTCCTACGAGCAGTACTTC. Protein: CAISDLDRSSYEQYF.

The chain combines TRBV4-1 with TRBJ1-2; D uncertain. The ends were cut back, 0 bases at V and 7 bases at J, with 12 bases in the middle. This CDR3 has 14 residues. From germline, CDR1 is MGHRA and CDR2 YSYEKL. The CDR3 nucleotides read TGCGCCAGCAGCCAAGAAACCCGTCGGGTTGGCTACACCTTC. Translation gives CASSQETRRVGYTF.

The chain links TRBV15 to TRBJ2-2, with a weak D call TRBD2 (6 bases). CDR1 is LNHNV and CDR2 is YYDKDF in the germline V gene (reference sequence). Trimming removed 7 bases at V and 3 bases at J, with 15 bases between. There are 15 residues in the CDR3. DNA for the CDR3: TGTGCCACCACAACTCGGGCTAGCGACACCGGGGAGCTGTTTTTT. Translation: CATTTRASDTGELFF.

The rearrangement uses TRBV30 and TRBJ1-1; D call uncertain. Germline-derived CDR1 and CDR2 are GTSNPN and SVGIG (reference sequence). V gave up 1 base and J gave up 2 bases, with 8 bases separating them. The CDR3 has 13 residues. CDR3 sequence: CAWSGQINTEAFF. The DNA for the CDR3 is TGTGCCTGGAGTGGTCAGATTAACACTGAAGCTTTCTTT.